The 26 T cell receptor beta chains below were found in one sample sequenced in a study of blood T cell repertoires in COVID-19. The protocol was immunoSEQ multiplex PCR, while the TCRdb copy is restricted to in-frame clones and leaves out a portion. The sample holds roughly 160,000 clones, roughly 87% seen once. The material sequenced was PBMCs or T cells enriched from blood (not recorded which). The receptors originated from a woman in her forties or fifties who had recovered from COVID-19.

The chain couples TRBV4-1 to TRBJ1-1; D gene unclear. The CDR3 length is 16 residues. Trimming cost V 3 bases and J 1 base, with 15 bases left between them. Germline V CDR1 and CDR2: MGHRA, YSYEKL. The CDR3 region is CASSQYLNQENTEAFF. In nucleotides, the CDR3 is TGCGCCAGCAGCCAGTACCTGAACCAGGAGAACACTGAAGCTTTCTTT.

The rearrangement uses TRBV27 and TRBJ2-7; a possible D gene is TRBD1 (6 bases). The CDR3 is 13 amino acids. The germline gives CDR1 MNHEY, CDR2 SMNVEV (reference sequence). V was clipped by 3 bases and J by 3 bases, with 9 bases between them. This chain's CDR3 is CASSFGGSYEQYF. CDR3 in DNA: TGTGCCAGCAGTTTTGGGGGCAGCTACGAGCAGTACTTC.

The rearrangement joins TRBV6-1 to TRBJ2-1; D may be TRBD1 (6 bases). This CDR3 has 16 residues. Germline V gives CDR1 MNHNS, CDR2 SASEGT. V was clipped by 0 bases and J by 6 bases, with 15 bases between them. This CDR3 reads CASSEAKGGSRNEQFF. CDR3 DNA: TGTGCCAGCAGTGAAGCCAAAGGGGGAAGTCGCAATGAGCAGTTCTTC.

The chain joins TRBV10-2 to TRBJ2-3, with 9 bases lining up with TRBD1. CDR1 and CDR2 (germline): WSHSY, SAAADI. The CDR3 sequence is 13 residues long. Trimming cost V 5 bases and J 9 bases; bases outside gene matches: 6. The CDR3 bases are TGCGCCAGCAGTCAAACAACAGGGGGCACGCAGTATTTT. The encoded protein is CASSQTTGGTQYF.

The V call is TRBV7-2, the J call TRBJ2-1; D unclear. This CDR3 contains 11 residues. The germline V gene encodes CDR1 SGHTA and CDR2 FQGNSA. V lost 10 bases to trimming and J lost 4 bases, with 8 bases between them. The CDR3: CATQAYNEQFF. CDR3 nucleotide sequence: TGTGCCACGCAGGCTTACAATGAGCAGTTCTTC. Together with reference TRBV7-2 and TRBJ2-1, the CDR3 gives the full variable domain: GAGVSQSPSNKVTEKGKDVELRCDPISGHTALYWYRQSLGQGLEFLIYFQGNSAPDKSGLPSDRFSAERTGGSVSTLTIQRTQQEDSAVYLCATQAYNEQFFGPGTRLTVL.

V and J are TRBV4-1 and TRBJ1-5; 12 bases align to TRBD1. The germline V gene has CDR1 MGHRA and CDR2 YSYEKL. V gave up 2 bases and J gave up 4 bases; unmatched junction bases: 3. The length of the CDR3 is 16 residues. The CDR3 spells CASSQRDRGRNQPQHF. In nucleotides, the CDR3 is TGCGCCAGCAGCCAAAGGGACAGGGGGCGAAATCAGCCCCAGCATTTT.

CDR3 coding DNA: TGTGCCTGGAGCGCGATGGACAGACCAAATGAAAAACTGTTTTTT. Amino acids: CAWSAMDRPNEKLFF. The chain carries TRBV30 and TRBJ1-4; tentative D call: TRBD1 (6 bases). The V end lost 3 bases, the J end lost 5 bases, and 16 bases lay between the germline ends. The CDR3 extends over 15 amino acids. Germline V gene sequence: CDR1 GTSNPN, CDR2 SVGIG (reference sequence). Full variable domain (outside the CDR3, taken from reference TRBV30 and TRBJ1-4): SQTIHQWPATLVQPVGSPLSLECTVEGTSNPNLYWYRQAAGRGLQLLFYSVGIGQISSEVPQNLSASRPQDRQFILSSKKLLLSDSGFYLCAWSAMDRPNEKLFFGSGTQLSVL.

The chain links TRBV28 to TRBJ2-7, with 7 nucleotides matching TRBD1. Germline values: CDR1 MDHEN, CDR2 SYDVKM. J was trimmed by 2 bases and V by 5 bases; bases with no gene match: 9. The CDR3 totals 15 residues. As DNA, the CDR3 is TGTGCCAGCAGTCCCTCGACAGGGAAAACCTACGAGCAGTACTTC. As protein: CASSPSTGKTYEQYF.

The chain carries TRBV5-1 and TRBJ2-1, with 10 bases fitting TRBD2. This CDR3 contains 16 residues. Germline trimming cut 2 bases from V and 5 bases from J; bases unmatched to any gene: 7. CDR1 is SGHRS, CDR2 YFSETQ, per germline. The CDR3 reads CASSLGGLAGDNEQFF. CDR3 in DNA: TGCGCCAGCAGCTTAGGCGGGCTAGCGGGAGACAATGAGCAGTTCTTC. The full variable domain, with the rest looked up from reference TRBV5-1 and TRBJ2-1, is KAGVTQTPRYLIKTRGQQVTLSCSPISGHRSVSWYQQTPGQGLQFLFEYFSETQRNKGNFPGRFSGRQFSNSRSEMNVSTLELGDSALYLCASSLGGLAGDNEQFFGPGTRLTVL.

The chain links TRBV2 to TRBJ2-5, with D possibly TRBD2 on 5 matching bases. Germline values: CDR1 SNHLY, CDR2 FYNNEI. Trimming removed 2 bases at V and 5 bases at J, with 15 bases between. This CDR3 comprises 15 residues. The CDR3 sequence is CASSELDSSGETQYF. The CDR3 DNA follows: TGTGCCAGCAGTGAATTGGATTCATCGGGGGAGACCCAGTACTTC. The full variable domain, rest sourced from reference TRBV2 and TRBJ2-5, is EPEVTQTPSHQVTQMGQEVILRCVPISNHLYFYWYRQILGQKVEFLVSFYNNEISEKSEIFDDQFSVERPDGSNFTLKIRSTKLEDSAMYFCASSELDSSGETQYFGPGTRLLVL.

This chain uses TRBV12-3 or TRBV12-4 with TRBJ2-3; 7 nucleotides line up with TRBD2. The CDR3 totals 13 residues. Trimming at V came to 5 bases and at J to 14 bases, leaving 13 bases not matched to a gene. The CDR3 protein is CASSTRGSPGLYF. The CDR3 coding sequence is TGTGCCAGCAGTACCCGCGGGAGCCCGGGGCTGTATTTT.

The rearrangement links TRBV18 to TRBJ2-1; 7 bases are shared with TRBD1. The V gene end was trimmed by 6 bases and the J gene end by 9 bases; junction bases not matched to a gene: 14. The CDR3 runs 15 residues. Germline CDR1 reads KGHSH; CDR2 reads LQKENI. The CDR3 nucleotides are TGTGCCAGCTCCGCAAACCGGGACAGCACATTTGAGCAGTTCTTC. This codes for CASSANRDSTFEQFF.

V gene TRBV2 combines with J gene TRBJ2-2; 8 nucleotides align to TRBD1. V lost 6 bases and J lost 4; bases outside the gene matches: 4. CDR3 length: 14 residues. Germline CDR1 and CDR2: SNHLY and FYNNEI. The CDR3 is CASRGDRSTGELFF. For the CDR3, the DNA is TGTGCCAGCAGGGGGGACAGGAGCACCGGGGAGCTGTTTTTT. The full variable domain, with the rest looked up from reference TRBV2 and TRBJ2-2, is EPEVTQTPSHQVTQMGQEVILRCVPISNHLYFYWYRQILGQKVEFLVSFYNNEISEKSEIFDDQFSVERPDGSNFTLKIRSTKLEDSAMYFCASRGDRSTGELFFGEGSRLTVL.

This clone was observed a few times. Its ends do not fully match the called genes, so a read error is possible. This rearrangement joins TRBV6-5 to TRBJ2-7, with D unresolved. Germline CDR1 is MNHEY and CDR2 is SVGAGI. This CDR3 is 14 amino acids long. CDR3 DNA sequence: TGTGCCAGCAGTCACTCGGGCCGCCCCTACGAGCAGTACTTC. Amino acids: CASSHSGRPYEQYF.

The chain links TRBV28 to TRBJ1-2; TRBD1 matches at 9 bases. The V gene's germline CDR1 is MDHEN and CDR2 SYDVKM. The V and J ends lost 7 bases and 1 base, in that order; junction bases with no gene match: 10. This CDR3 is 16 amino acids long. CDR3 loop: CASTRPQGALNYGYTF. DNA of the CDR3: TGTGCCAGCACCAGACCACAGGGGGCACTTAACTATGGCTACACCTTC.

The rearrangement links TRBV24-1 to TRBJ2-2; D remains unclear. CDR3 length: 13 amino acids. Germline CDR1 is KGHDR and CDR2 is SFDVKD. V dropped 3 bases and J dropped 7 bases, with 8 bases sitting between them. CDR3 sequence: CATSDLYGGELFF. Here the CDR3 DNA reads TGTGCCACCAGTGATCTTTACGGCGGGGAGCTGTTTTTT.

The chain combines TRBV7-8 with TRBJ2-3; D is uncertain. Germline CDR1 and CDR2: SGHVS and FQNEAQ. The CDR3 consists of 12 residues. V gave up 5 bases and J gave up 5 bases, with 8 bases separating them. CDR3 residues: CASSQTRDTQYF. The DNA for the CDR3 is TGTGCCAGCAGCCAAACCAGAGATACGCAGTATTTT.

This sequence joins TRBV4-1 and TRBJ2-2; D is uncertain. Germline CDR1 MGHRA, CDR2 YSYEKL. Trimming took off 0 bases at V and 7 bases at J, with 12 bases between the two ends. The CDR3 runs to 15 residues. CDR3 protein: CASSQELTAGGELFF. Written as DNA, the CDR3 is TGCGCCAGCAGCCAAGAGCTCACAGCTGGCGGGGAGCTGTTTTTT.

The chain recombines TRBV19 with TRBJ2-2; D call uncertain. CDR3 length equals 16 residues. Trimming cost V 6 bases and J 0 bases, with 14 bases left between them. Per the germline V gene, CDR1 is LNHDA and CDR2 is SQIVND (reference sequence). The CDR3 sequence is CASSVPRVANTGELFF. DNA for the CDR3: TGTGCCAGTAGCGTCCCTCGGGTAGCGAACACCGGGGAGCTGTTTTTT. Full variable domain (outside the CDR3, taken from reference TRBV19 and TRBJ2-2): DGGITQSPKYLFRKEGQNVTLSCEQNLNHDAMYWYRQDPGQGLRLIYYSQIVNDFQKGDIAEGYSVSREKKESFPLTVTSAQKNPTAFYLCASSVPRVANTGELFFGEGSRLTVL.

A few counts support this clone. The chain is built from TRBV19 and TRBJ1-6, with D perhaps TRBD1 (5 bases). The CDR3 is made up of 13 amino acids. Germline assignment: CDR1 LNHDA and CDR2 SQIVND (reference sequence). V lost 4 bases and J lost 14, with 15 bases in between. The CDR3 reads CASSKGPPEALHF. CDR3 nucleotide sequence: TGTGCCAGTAGTAAGGGGCCTCCCGAGGCCCTCCACTTT.

V gene TRBV6-5 combines with J gene TRBJ2-2; D gene unclear. V was shortened by 7 bases and J by 2 bases, with 14 bases between the two germline ends. CDR3 size: 15 residues. Germline CDR1 MNHEY, CDR2 SVGAGI. The CDR3 loop is CASNVVLVNTGELFF. The CDR3 bases are TGTGCCAGCAATGTAGTACTTGTCAACACCGGGGAGCTGTTTTTT.

This clone was observed a single time. CDR3 in amino acids: CASTKSGSPYEQYF. The CDR3 DNA reads as TGTGCCAGCACAAAATCGGGTTCCCCCTACGAGCAGTACTTC. This chain uses TRBV7-9 with TRBJ2-7; D uncertain. V gave up 7 bases and J gave up 2 bases, with 15 bases separating them. Germline V gene sequence: CDR1 SEHNR, CDR2 FQNEAQ (reference sequence). CDR3 length: 14 residues.

The rearrangement uses TRBV30 and TRBJ1-3; 7 nucleotides agree with TRBD1. Germline V gene sequence: CDR1 GTSNPN, CDR2 SVGIG (reference sequence). The CDR3 contains 14 residues. Germline trimming cut 4 bases from V and 2 bases from J; bases unmatched to any gene: 5. This CDR3 reads CAWNRQGAGNTIYF. The CDR3 DNA sequence: TGTGCCTGGAACCGACAGGGCGCTGGAAACACCATATATTTT.

A few counts support this clone. The chain is built from TRBV2 and TRBJ1-4; 7 nucleotides match TRBD1. The germline V gene has CDR1 SNHLY and CDR2 FYNNEI. V shed 6 bases, J shed 7 bases, and the junction held 8 bases outside the gene matches. The CDR3 sequence is 14 residues long. For the CDR3, the DNA is TGTGCCAGCAGCCCTTTAGGGGGCCGTGAAAAACTGTTTTTT. Translating it yields CASSPLGGREKLFF.

The gene calls are TRBV10-3 and TRBJ1-2; D not certain. From germline, CDR1 is ENHRY and CDR2 SYGVKD. The CDR3 extends over 15 amino acids. The germline V and J ends were trimmed by 4 bases and 4 bases, with 16 bases remaining between them. CDR3 amino acids: CAISGDANRGYGYTF. CDR3 in DNA: TGTGCCATCAGTGGTGACGCAAATCGGGGCTATGGCTACACCTTC.

V gene TRBV5-4 combines with J gene TRBJ2-3; 8 bases line up with TRBD2. Germline V CDR1 and CDR2: SGHNT, YYREEE (reference sequence). The CDR3 consists of 15 residues. The V gene end was trimmed by 5 bases and the J gene end by 3 bases; junction bases not matched to a gene: 8. The CDR3 DNA sequence: TGTGCCAGCAGGGCGGCGGGAGGTCGTACAGATACGCAGTATTTT. Amino acid sequence: CASRAAGGRTDTQYF.